These 18 T cell receptor beta chains were sequenced from one sample in a study of CD8 T cells in ankylosing spondylitis (dated by TCRdb to the late 2010s). Library construction relied on 5' RACE. For sequencing, an Illumina HiSeq 2500 was employed. Through fastp at Q25 and MiXCR, TCRdb rebuilt clones from the public reads, retaining in-frame beta chains. Rows are combined by CDR3 protein, so each entry shows the most common genes and DNA. The sample includes 250,000 to 300,000 distinct CDR3 sequences, with approximately 20% observed a single time. The ten largest account for 25% to 40% of the sample. Sequencing was carried out using blood, either unsorted or a sorted T cell fraction (not recorded which). The receptors were sampled from a male donor with ankylosing spondylitis or in good health (not recorded which).

This clonotype was seen more than once but under ten times. This sequence joins TRBV20-1 and TRBJ2-5; weak D call: TRBD2 (6 bases). Per the germline V gene, CDR1 is DFQATT and CDR2 is SNEGSKA (reference sequence). The CDR3 is made up of 16 amino acids. The V and J ends lost 5 bases and 3 bases respectively, with 22 bases between them. CDR3 amino acids: CSARESPRPDEETQYF. The CDR3 bases are TGCAGTGCTCGGGAGTCCCCCCGCCCTGACGAAGAGACCCAGTACTTC.

This clonotype came up a few times. The rearrangement uses TRBV5-1 and TRBJ1-2, with D perhaps matching TRBD1 (5 bases). V gave up 2 bases and J gave up 2 bases, with 10 bases separating them. From germline, CDR1 is SGHRS and CDR2 YFSETQ. CDR3 length: 14 amino acids. The CDR3 here is CASSFDSLNYGYTF. The CDR3, as DNA: TGCGCCAGCAGCTTTGACAGCTTGAACTATGGCTACACCTTC. Supplemented by reference TRBV5-1 and TRBJ1-2, the full variable domain reads KAGVTQTPRYLIKTRGQQVTLSCSPISGHRSVSWYQQTPGQGLQFLFEYFSETQRNKGNFPGRFSGRQFSNSRSEMNVSTLELGDSALYLCASSFDSLNYGYTFGSGTRLTVV.

This clonotype was seen a handful of times. CDR3 region: CASSLRAANFYGYTF. CDR3 DNA sequence: TGTGCCAGCAGTCTCCGGGCCGCGAACTTCTATGGCTACACCTTC. The rearrangement joins TRBV27 to TRBJ1-2; D ambiguous. The V and J ends lost 5 bases and 4 bases respectively, with 17 bases between them. The germline V gene has CDR1 MNHEY and CDR2 SMNVEV (reference sequence). The CDR3 spans 15 residues.

J is TRBJ2-7 and V is TRBV10-3; D unclear. V gave up 3 bases and J gave up 6 bases, with 15 bases separating them. CDR3 length equals 14 residues. Germline CDR1 is ENHRY and CDR2 is SYGVKD. The CDR3 coding sequence is TGTGCCATCAGTGATTTTCCGGACCCTCTCGAGCAGTACTTC. Translated, it gives CAISDFPDPLEQYF.

This chain joins TRBV6-5 and TRBJ2-7, with D possibly being TRBD2 (5 bases). The V gene lost 2 bases and the J gene lost 6 bases, with 14 bases spanning the gap. Germline V lookup: CDR1 MNHEY, CDR2 SVGAGI. CDR3 length: 14 amino acids. The CDR3 sequence: CASSYRTGVAEQYF. CDR3 nucleotide sequence: TGTGCCAGCAGTTACAGGACTGGAGTTGCCGAGCAGTACTTC.

The chain recombines TRBV30 with TRBJ2-1, with unresolved D. Per the germline V gene, CDR1 is GTSNPN and CDR2 is SVGIG (reference sequence). Deletions cut 0 bases from V and 5 bases from J, with 17 bases between. This CDR3 is 16 amino acids long. The CDR3 is CAWSVWKAFRDNEQFF. CDR3 bases: TGTGCCTGGAGTGTATGGAAGGCCTTTCGGGACAATGAGCAGTTCTTC.

In its sample, this clonotype was seen a few times. This chain connects TRBV25-1 to TRBJ2-3, with 10 nucleotides matching TRBD2. With V trimmed by 6 bases and J by 6 bases, 12 bases remained unmatched. Germline values: CDR1 MGHDK, CDR2 SYGVNS. CDR3 length: 16 amino acids. The CDR3 DNA sequence: TGTGCCAGCAGCAACCAGCGGCTAGCGGGGGCGGATACGCAGTATTTT. Translating it yields CASSNQRLAGADTQYF.

The chain is built from TRBV5-1 and TRBJ2-7, with D maybe TRBD1 (6 bases). Germline V CDR1 and CDR2: SGHRS, YFSETQ. The CDR3 runs to 15 residues. The V end was cut by 4 bases, the J end by 2 bases, with 16 bases between. The CDR3 spells CASSPRTVGPYEQYF. DNA of the CDR3: TGCGCCAGCAGCCCTCGGACAGTGGGGCCCTACGAGCAGTACTTC.

The V gene is TRBV29-1, the J gene TRBJ1-1; D may be TRBD1 (5 bases). CDR3 size: 12 residues. V was cut by 7 bases and J by 4 bases, with 13 bases left in between. Germline CDR1 is SQVTM and CDR2 is ANQGSEA. CDR3 amino acids: CSAIDSPTEAFF. The CDR3 DNA follows: TGCAGCGCCATTGACAGTCCCACTGAAGCTTTCTTT.

The genes are TRBV28 and TRBJ2-1; D possibly corresponds to TRBD2 (7 bases). Germline-derived CDR1 and CDR2 are MDHEN and SYDVKM. V dropped 6 bases and J dropped 5 bases, with 23 bases sitting between them. This CDR3 is built from 17 residues. CDR3 region: CASSLGGSRGLHNEQFF. The CDR3, as DNA: TGTGCCAGCAGCCTCGGGGGGAGCAGGGGACTTCACAATGAGCAGTTCTTC. Full variable domain (remainder filled in from reference TRBV28 and TRBJ2-1): DVKVTQSSRYLVKRTGEKVFLECVQDMDHENMFWYRQDPGLGLRLIYFSYDVKMKEKGDIPEGYSVSREKKERFSLILESASTNQTSMYLCASSLGGSRGLHNEQFFGPGTRLTVL.

This clonotype was seen ten or more times. The chain combines TRBV6-2 or TRBV6-3 with TRBJ2-3; D is possibly TRBD2 (7 bases). CDR3 length: 16 residues. Trimming left V 7 bases short and J 4 bases short, with 21 bases between. In germline, CDR1 is MNHEY, CDR2 SVGEGT. CDR3 in amino acids: CASIHGGLVKPDTQYF. CDR3 in DNA: TGTGCCAGCATCCACGGGGGGCTGGTTAAGCCAGATACGCAGTATTTT.

This clonotype occurred many times. The J gene is TRBJ2-3, the V gene TRBV4-1; the match to TRBD2 covers 12 bases. Germline assignment: CDR1 MGHRA and CDR2 YSYEKL. J was trimmed by 6 bases and V by 3 bases; bases with no gene match: 10. The CDR3 sequence is 17 residues long. The CDR3 DNA reads as TGCGCCAGCAGCCAGGAGACTAGCGGGGGACTTGAGGATACGCAGTATTTT. Translation gives CASSQETSGGLEDTQYF.

V is TRBV5-5 and J is TRBJ2-1; 11 nucleotides match TRBD2. This CDR3 is 16 amino acids long. V dropped 2 bases and J dropped 2; count of bases not matched to a gene: 3. CDR1 is SGHKS, CDR2 YYEKEE, per germline (reference sequence). This CDR3 is CASSLLAGVPYNEQFF. The DNA for the CDR3 is TGTGCCAGCAGCTTACTAGCGGGAGTTCCCTACAATGAGCAGTTCTTC.

This clonotype appeared a few times. The V and J genes are TRBV29-1 and TRBJ2-7; D may match TRBD1 or TRBD2 (5 bases each). There are 12 residues in the CDR3. Germline loops: CDR1 SQVTM, CDR2 ANQGSEA. Trimming removed 3 bases at V and 9 bases at J, with 15 bases between. The CDR3 nucleotides are TGCAGCGTTGAGGGGACCCCGGAAGGGCAGTACTTC. It translates to CSVEGTPEGQYF.

This clonotype has a handful of counts. The chain is built from TRBV28 and TRBJ2-7; D might be TRBD2 (6 bases). The germline CDR1 and CDR2 sequences are MDHEN and SYDVKM. V was clipped by 7 bases and J by 0 bases, with 19 bases between them. The CDR3 consists of 16 residues. The CDR3 DNA follows: TGTGCCAGCAAGCCCGGGACTTCCAAGAGCTCCTACGAGCAGTACTTC. The encoded protein is CASKPGTSKSSYEQYF.

This clonotype was seen a handful of times. The chain couples TRBV3-1 to TRBJ2-7; 10 bases fit TRBD1. Germline CDR1 and CDR2: LGHDT and YNNKEL (reference sequence). The CDR3 loop spans 16 amino acids. V lost 4 bases, J lost 0 bases, and 6 bases stayed unmatched. The CDR3 nucleotides read TGTGCCAGCAGCCCAGGGACAGGGGTGTTCTCCTACGAGCAGTACTTC. It specifies CASSPGTGVFSYEQYF.

This clonotype was observed many times. The chain employs TRBV20-1 and TRBJ1-1; D is uncertain. The ends were cut back, 6 bases at V and 6 bases at J, with 5 bases in the middle. Germline V gene data show CDR1 as DFQATT and CDR2 as SNEGSKA (reference sequence). The CDR3 has 9 amino acids. The CDR3, as DNA: TGCAGTGCAGGAGCTGAAGCTTTCTTT. This encodes CSAGAEAFF.

This clonotype was counted only a few times. The chain recombines TRBV4-1 with TRBJ1-1; D remains ambiguous. The length of the CDR3 is 14 residues. V shed 3 bases and J shed 4 bases, with 12 bases lying between them. Germline CDR1 is MGHRA and CDR2 is YSYEKL. Here the CDR3 DNA reads TGCGCCAGCAGCCAGAGGGCCGGTAGCACTGAAGCTTTCTTT. The encoded protein is CASSQRAGSTEAFF.